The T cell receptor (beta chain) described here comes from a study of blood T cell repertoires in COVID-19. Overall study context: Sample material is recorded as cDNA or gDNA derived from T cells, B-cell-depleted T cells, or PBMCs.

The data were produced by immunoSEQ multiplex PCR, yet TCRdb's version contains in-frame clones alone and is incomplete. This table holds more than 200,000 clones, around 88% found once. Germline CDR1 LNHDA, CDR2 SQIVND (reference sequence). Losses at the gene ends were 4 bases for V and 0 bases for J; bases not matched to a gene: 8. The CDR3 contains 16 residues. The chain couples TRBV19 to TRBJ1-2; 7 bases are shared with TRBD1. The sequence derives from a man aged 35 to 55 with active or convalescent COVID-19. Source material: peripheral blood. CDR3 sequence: CASSNQDRRANYGYTF. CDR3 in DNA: TGTGCCAGTAGTAATCAGGACAGGCGAGCTAACTATGGCTACACCTTC.